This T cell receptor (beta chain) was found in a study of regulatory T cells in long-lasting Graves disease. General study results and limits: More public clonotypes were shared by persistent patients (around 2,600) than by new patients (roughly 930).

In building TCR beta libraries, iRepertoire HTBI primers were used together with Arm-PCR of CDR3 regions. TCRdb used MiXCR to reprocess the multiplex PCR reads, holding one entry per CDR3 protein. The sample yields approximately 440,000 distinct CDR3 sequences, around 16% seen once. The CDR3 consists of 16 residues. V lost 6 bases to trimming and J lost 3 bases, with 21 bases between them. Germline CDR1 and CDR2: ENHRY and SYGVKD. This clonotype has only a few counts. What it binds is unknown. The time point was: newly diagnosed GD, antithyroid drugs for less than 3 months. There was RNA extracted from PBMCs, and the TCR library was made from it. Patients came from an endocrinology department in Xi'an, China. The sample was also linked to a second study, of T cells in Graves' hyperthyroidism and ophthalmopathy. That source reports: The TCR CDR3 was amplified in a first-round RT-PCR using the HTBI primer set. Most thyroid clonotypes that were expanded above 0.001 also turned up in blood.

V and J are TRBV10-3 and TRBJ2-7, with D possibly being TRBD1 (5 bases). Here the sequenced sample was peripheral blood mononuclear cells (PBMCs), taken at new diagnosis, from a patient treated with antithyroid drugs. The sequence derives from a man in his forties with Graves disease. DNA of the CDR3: TGTGCCATCAGCCCGAGAGTGCTAGGGGATTACTACGAGCAGTACTTC. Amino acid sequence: CAISPRVLGDYYEQYF.